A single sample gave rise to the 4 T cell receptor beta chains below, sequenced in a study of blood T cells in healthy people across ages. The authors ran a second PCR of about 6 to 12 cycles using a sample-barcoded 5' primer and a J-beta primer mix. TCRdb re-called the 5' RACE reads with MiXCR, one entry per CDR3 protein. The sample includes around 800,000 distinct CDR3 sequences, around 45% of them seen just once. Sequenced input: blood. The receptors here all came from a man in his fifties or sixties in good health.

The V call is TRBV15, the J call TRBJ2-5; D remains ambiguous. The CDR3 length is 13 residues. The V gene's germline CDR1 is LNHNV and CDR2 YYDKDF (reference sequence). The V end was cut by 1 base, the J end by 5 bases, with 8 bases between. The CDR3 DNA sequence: TGTGCCACCAGCAGAGCTGCGGCGGAGACCCAGTACTTC. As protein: CATSRAAAETQYF.

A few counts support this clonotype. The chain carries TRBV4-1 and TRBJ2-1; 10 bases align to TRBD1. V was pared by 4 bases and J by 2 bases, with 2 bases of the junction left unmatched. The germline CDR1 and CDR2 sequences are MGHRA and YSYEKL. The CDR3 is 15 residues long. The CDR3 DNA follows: TGCGCCAGCAGCCGGGGACAGGGGACCTACAATGAGCAGTTCTTC. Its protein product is CASSRGQGTYNEQFF.

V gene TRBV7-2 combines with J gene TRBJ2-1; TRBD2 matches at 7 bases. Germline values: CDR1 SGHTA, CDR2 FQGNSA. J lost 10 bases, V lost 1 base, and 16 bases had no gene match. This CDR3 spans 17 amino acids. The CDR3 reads CASSLGGGRAGSKEQFF. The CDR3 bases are TGTGCCAGCAGCTTAGGGGGCGGGAGAGCGGGGTCTAAGGAGCAGTTCTTC.

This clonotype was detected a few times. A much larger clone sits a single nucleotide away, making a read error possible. The CDR3 region has the DNA TGTGCCAGCAGGCCCTCAGGGGACTCCTACGAGCAGTACTTC. The encoded protein is CASRPSGDSYEQYF. V gene TRBV27 combines with J gene TRBJ2-7; perhaps TRBD1 as D (6 bases). The ends were cut back, 6 bases at V and 0 bases at J, with 12 bases in the middle. Germline values: CDR1 MNHEY, CDR2 SMNVEV (reference sequence). The CDR3 has 14 amino acids.